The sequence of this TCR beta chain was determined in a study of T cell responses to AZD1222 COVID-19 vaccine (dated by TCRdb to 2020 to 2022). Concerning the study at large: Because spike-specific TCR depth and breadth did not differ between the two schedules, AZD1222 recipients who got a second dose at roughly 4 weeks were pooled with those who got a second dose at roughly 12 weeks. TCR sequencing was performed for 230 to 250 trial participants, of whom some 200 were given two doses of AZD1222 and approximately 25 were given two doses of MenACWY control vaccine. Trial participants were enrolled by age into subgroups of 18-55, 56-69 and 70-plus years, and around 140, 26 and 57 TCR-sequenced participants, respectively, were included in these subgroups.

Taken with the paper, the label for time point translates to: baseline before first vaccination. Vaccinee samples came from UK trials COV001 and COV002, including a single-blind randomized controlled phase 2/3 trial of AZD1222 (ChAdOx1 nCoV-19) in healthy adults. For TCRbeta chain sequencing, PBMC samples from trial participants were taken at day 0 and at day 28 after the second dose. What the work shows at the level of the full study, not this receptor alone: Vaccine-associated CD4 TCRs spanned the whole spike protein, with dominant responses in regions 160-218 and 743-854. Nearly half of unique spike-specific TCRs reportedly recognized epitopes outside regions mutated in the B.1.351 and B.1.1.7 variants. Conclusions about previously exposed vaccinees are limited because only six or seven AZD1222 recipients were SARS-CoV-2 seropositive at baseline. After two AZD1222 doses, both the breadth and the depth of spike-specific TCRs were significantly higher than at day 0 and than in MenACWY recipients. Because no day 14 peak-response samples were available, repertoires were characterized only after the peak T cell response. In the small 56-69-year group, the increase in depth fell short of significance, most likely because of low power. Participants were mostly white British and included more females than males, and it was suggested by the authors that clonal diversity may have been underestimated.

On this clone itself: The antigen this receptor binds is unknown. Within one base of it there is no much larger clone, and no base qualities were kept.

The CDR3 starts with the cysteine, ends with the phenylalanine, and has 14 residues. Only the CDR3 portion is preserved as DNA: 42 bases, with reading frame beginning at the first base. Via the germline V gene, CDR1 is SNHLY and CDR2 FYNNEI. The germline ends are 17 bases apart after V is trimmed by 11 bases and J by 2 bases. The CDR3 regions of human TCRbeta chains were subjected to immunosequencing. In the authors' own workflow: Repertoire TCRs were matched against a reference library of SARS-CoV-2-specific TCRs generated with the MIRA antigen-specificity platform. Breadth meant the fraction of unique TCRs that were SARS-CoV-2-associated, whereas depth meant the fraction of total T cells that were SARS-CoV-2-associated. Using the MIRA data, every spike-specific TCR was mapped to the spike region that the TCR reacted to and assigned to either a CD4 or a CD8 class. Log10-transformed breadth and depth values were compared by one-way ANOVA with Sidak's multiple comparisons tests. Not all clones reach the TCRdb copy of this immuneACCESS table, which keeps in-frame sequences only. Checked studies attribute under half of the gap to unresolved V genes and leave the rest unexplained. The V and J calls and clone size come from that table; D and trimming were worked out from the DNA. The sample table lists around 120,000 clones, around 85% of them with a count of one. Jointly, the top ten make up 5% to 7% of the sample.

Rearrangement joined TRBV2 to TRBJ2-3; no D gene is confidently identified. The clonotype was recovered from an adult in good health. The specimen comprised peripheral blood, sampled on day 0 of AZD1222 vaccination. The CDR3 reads CASRVGTDTDTQYF. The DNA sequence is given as TGTGCCTCAAGGGTTGGAACGGACACAGATACGCAGTATTTT.